These 17 T cell receptor beta chains were all obtained from the same sample, sequenced in a study of T cell changes during pregnancy in multiple sclerosis. The table came from immunoSEQ multiplex PCR; TCRdb's copy has only in-frame clones and leaves some out. Found here are 55,000 to 75,000 clones, about 90% of them singletons; the top ten hold approximately 1.5%. The material was peripheral blood, obtained in the third trimester of pregnancy. These receptors all come from a female donor in good health, enrolled as a control in a pregnancy study.

The genes are TRBV7-2 and TRBJ2-7; 8 bases fit TRBD1. Germline trimming cut 2 bases from V and 9 bases from J; bases unmatched to any gene: 12. The V gene's germline CDR1 is SGHTA and CDR2 FQGNSA. CDR3 size: 15 residues. The CDR3 DNA reads as TGTGCCAGCAGCTTACAAACAGGGGGTAGTCTTGGGCAGTACTTC. Protein: CASSLQTGGSLGQYF.

The chain carries TRBV6-5 and TRBJ1-4; D is perhaps TRBD1 (5 bases). Germline-derived CDR1 and CDR2 are MNHEY and SVGAGI. This CDR3 comprises 14 residues. V was clipped by 6 bases and J by 8 bases, with 16 bases between them. CDR3 bases: TGTGCCAGCAGAACCGGGACTTTAGGCGAAAAACTGTTTTTT. The encoded protein is CASRTGTLGEKLFF.

The rearrangement joins TRBV4-1 to TRBJ2-5; the match to TRBD1 covers 7 bases. The end of the DNA fits TRBJ2-7 better, so the J call may be wrong. In germline, CDR1 is MGHRA, CDR2 YSYEKL. The CDR3 length is 14 residues. CDR3: CASKGQVFSYEQYF. DNA of the CDR3: TGCGCCAGCAAAGGACAGGTCTTCTCCTACGAGCAGTACTTC.

The CDR3: CASSPDSMNTEAFF. The DNA of the CDR3 is TGTGCCAGCAGCCCTGACAGCATGAACACTGAAGCTTTCTTT. This sequence joins TRBV7-8 and TRBJ1-1, with D possibly TRBD1 on 5 matching bases. The CDR3 is 14 residues long. Germline V gene lookup returns CDR1 SGHVS and CDR2 FQNEAQ. V gave up 5 bases and J gave up 0 bases, with 10 bases separating them.

The rearrangement links TRBV7-2 to TRBJ1-1; 7 bases line up with TRBD1. The CDR3 sequence is 15 residues long. The germline V gene encodes CDR1 SGHTA and CDR2 FQGNSA. The junction had 10 bases not matched to a gene; V was cut back by 5 bases and J by 4 bases. CDR3 in DNA: TGTGCCAGCAGCCCCAAGACAGGGATCGGCACTGAAGCTTTCTTT. Translation: CASSPKTGIGTEAFF.

The chain is built from TRBV4-3 and TRBJ2-7; D possibly corresponds to TRBD1 (5 bases). The germline V gene encodes CDR1 LGHNA and CDR2 YSLEER. The length of the CDR3 is 14 residues. V dropped 1 base and J dropped 6 bases, with 13 bases sitting between them. CDR3: CASSQGTGTGEQYF. For the CDR3, the DNA is TGCGCCAGCAGCCAAGGAACAGGTACAGGCGAGCAGTACTTC.

The V call is TRBV27, the J call TRBJ1-2; the match to TRBD1 covers 7 bases. With 7 bases clipped from V and 2 bases from J, the junction kept 4 bases outside the gene matches. CDR1 is MNHEY and CDR2 is SMNVEV in the germline V gene (reference sequence). This CDR3 is built from 13 residues. The chain's CDR3 is CASTSRGNYGYTF. DNA of the CDR3: TGTGCCAGCACGTCCAGGGGGAACTATGGCTACACCTTC.

This clone was recorded only once. The chain recombines TRBV7-2 with TRBJ2-3; 8 bases line up with TRBD2. The CDR3 sequence is 15 residues long. With V trimmed by 5 bases and J by 4 bases, 8 bases remained unmatched. Germline CDR1 and CDR2: SGHTA and FQGNSA. The CDR3 reads CASSKRGGTADTQYF. The CDR3 DNA reads TGTGCCAGCAGCAAACGGGGGGGGACGGCAGATACGCAGTATTTT. Supplemented by reference TRBV7-2 and TRBJ2-3, the full variable domain reads GAGVSQSPSNKVTEKGKDVELRCDPISGHTALYWYRQSLGQGLEFLIYFQGNSAPDKSGLPSDRFSAERTGGSVSTLTIQRTQQEDSAVYLCASSKRGGTADTQYFGPGTRLTVL.

This clone appeared once. The chain joins TRBV7-9 to TRBJ2-5, with 15 bases matching TRBD2. CDR3 length: 14 residues. Germline V gene data show CDR1 as SEHNR and CDR2 as FQNEAQ (reference sequence). V trimming: 4 bases; J trimming: 12 bases; junction bases outside the gene matches: 6. The CDR3 region is CASSWPGLAGGKYF. The CDR3 DNA follows: TGTGCCAGCAGCTGGCCGGGACTAGCGGGGGGAAAGTACTTC.

The J gene is TRBJ1-6, the V gene TRBV27; the match to TRBD1 covers 8 bases. CDR1 and CDR2 (germline): MNHEY, SMNVEV (reference sequence). V gave up 0 bases and J gave up 14 bases; unmatched junction bases: 15. The CDR3 consists of 17 residues. This CDR3 is CASSLSLRTGWPSSLHF. For the CDR3, the DNA is TGTGCCAGCAGTTTATCTCTACGGACAGGGTGGCCCTCTTCCCTCCACTTT.

Only one count was recorded for this clone. The chain recombines TRBV6-1 with TRBJ1-3; D is undetermined. V was clipped by 2 bases and J by 0 bases, with 14 bases between them. This CDR3 contains 17 residues. CDR1 and CDR2 (germline): MNHNS, SASEGT. In DNA, the CDR3 is TGTGCCAGCAGTGAATGGTGGGGAGAGGGCTCTGGAAACACCATATATTTT. Its protein product is CASSEWWGEGSGNTIYF.

The chain employs TRBV5-1 and TRBJ2-5; 9 bases match TRBD1. The CDR3 is made up of 16 amino acids. J gave up 5 bases and V 4 bases, and 12 bases lay outside the gene matches. From germline, CDR1 is SGHRS and CDR2 YFSETQ. Here the CDR3 reads CASSIVPGTGSETQYF. In nucleotides, the CDR3 is TGCGCCAGCAGCATAGTACCCGGGACAGGGTCGGAGACCCAGTACTTC.

The J gene is TRBJ2-3, the V gene TRBV7-6; TRBD2 matches at 7 bases. The CDR3 has 18 residues. V gave up 3 bases and J gave up 3 bases; unmatched junction bases: 15. The V gene's germline CDR1 is SGHVS and CDR2 FNYEAQ. The CDR3 spells CASSLDPPSGGITDTQYF. The CDR3 region has the DNA TGTGCCAGCAGCTTGGATCCACCTTCGGGGGGAATAACAGATACGCAGTATTTT.

This clone was detected only once. CDR3 loop: CASSLEGRGQFF. As DNA, the CDR3 is TGTGCCAGCAGCTTAGAAGGGAGAGGGCAGTTCTTC. The chain recombines TRBV7-2 with TRBJ2-1; possible D gene TRBD2, 5 bases. CDR3 length: 12 amino acids. Germline CDR1 is SGHTA and CDR2 is FQGNSA. The V gene lost 1 base and the J gene lost 12 bases, with 10 bases spanning the gap.

The genes are TRBV5-1 and TRBJ2-7; TRBD1 matches 8 bases. V lost 3 bases and J lost 5; bases outside the gene matches: 10. The CDR3 has 15 residues. Germline CDR1 SGHRS, CDR2 YFSETQ. CDR3 protein: CASSSATGVIDEQYF. The CDR3 DNA follows: TGCGCCAGCAGCTCAGCGACAGGGGTGATCGACGAGCAGTACTTC.

V is TRBV2 and J is TRBJ1-2; TRBD1 aligns across 10 bases. Germline lookup yields CDR1 SNHLY and CDR2 FYNNEI. The ends lost 0 bases at V and 4 bases at J; junction bases unmatched: 5. This CDR3 is built from 16 residues. DNA for the CDR3: TGTGCCAGCAGTGAAGCCCTCCGGGACAGGGGCTATGGCTACACCTTC. It translates to CASSEALRDRGYGYTF.

V is TRBV11-3 and J is TRBJ2-5; 10 nucleotides match TRBD1. V was clipped by 1 base and J by 4 bases; unmatched bases: 6. The germline V gene has CDR1 SGHNT and CDR2 YENEEA. The length of the CDR3 is 16 residues. The chain's CDR3 is CASSLGPGQGRETQYF. Here the CDR3 DNA reads TGTGCCAGCAGCTTAGGACCGGGACAGGGGCGAGAGACCCAGTACTTC.